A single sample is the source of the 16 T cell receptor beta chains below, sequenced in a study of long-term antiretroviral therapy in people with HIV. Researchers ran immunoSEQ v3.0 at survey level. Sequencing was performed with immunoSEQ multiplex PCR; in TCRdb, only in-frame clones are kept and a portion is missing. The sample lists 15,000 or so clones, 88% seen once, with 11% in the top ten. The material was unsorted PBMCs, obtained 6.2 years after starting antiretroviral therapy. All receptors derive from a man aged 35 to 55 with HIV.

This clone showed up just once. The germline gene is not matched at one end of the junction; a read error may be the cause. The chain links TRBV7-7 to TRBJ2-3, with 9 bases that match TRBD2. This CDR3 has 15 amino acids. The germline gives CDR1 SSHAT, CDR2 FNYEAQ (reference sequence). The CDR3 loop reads CASSRGLAVSNTQYF. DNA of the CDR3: TGTGCTAGCAGCCGGGGACTAGCCGTTTCGAATACGCAGTATTTT.

CDR3 nucleotide sequence: TGTGCCAGCAGCTTAATGGCGGGAGTTAATGACGAGCAGTACTTC. It codes for CASSLMAGVNDEQYF. The V gene is TRBV7-9, the J gene TRBJ2-7; 7 bases align to TRBD2. The CDR3 runs to 15 residues. Unmatched junction bases numbered 9, after V lost 2 bases and J lost 5 bases. Per the germline V gene, CDR1 is SEHNR and CDR2 is FQNEAQ (reference sequence).

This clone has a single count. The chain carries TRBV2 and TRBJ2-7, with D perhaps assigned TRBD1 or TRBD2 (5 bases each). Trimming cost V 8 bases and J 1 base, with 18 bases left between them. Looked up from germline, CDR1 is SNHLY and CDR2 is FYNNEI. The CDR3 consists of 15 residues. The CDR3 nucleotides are TGTGCCAGCGTCCGGGACGGAGGATTATCCTACGAGCAGTACTTC. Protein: CASVRDGGLSYEQYF.

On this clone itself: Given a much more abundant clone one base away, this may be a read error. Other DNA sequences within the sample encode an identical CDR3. CDR3 nucleotide sequence: TGTGCCAGCAGTTTCCCTAGCGGGAGATACAATGAGCAGTTCTTC. It is translated as CASSFPSGRYNEQFF. The chain links TRBV27 to TRBJ2-1; 10 nucleotides match TRBD2. This CDR3 region has 15 residues. The germline CDR1 and CDR2 sequences are MNHEY and SMNVEV (reference sequence). Losses at the gene ends were 3 bases for V and 4 bases for J; bases not matched to a gene: 3.

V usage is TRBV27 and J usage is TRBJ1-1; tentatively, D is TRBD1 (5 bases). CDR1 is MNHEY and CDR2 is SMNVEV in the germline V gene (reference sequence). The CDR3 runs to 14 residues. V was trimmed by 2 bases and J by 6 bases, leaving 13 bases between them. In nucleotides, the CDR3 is TGTGCCAGCAGTTTACGTCGGGGGGGGGCTGAAGCTTTCTTT. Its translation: CASSLRRGGAEAFF.

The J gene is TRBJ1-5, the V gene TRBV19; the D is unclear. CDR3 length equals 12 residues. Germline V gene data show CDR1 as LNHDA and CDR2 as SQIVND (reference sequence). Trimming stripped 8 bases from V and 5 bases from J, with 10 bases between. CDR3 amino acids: CASSGTYQPQHF. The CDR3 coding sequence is TGTGCCAGTTCTGGCACCTATCAGCCCCAGCATTTT. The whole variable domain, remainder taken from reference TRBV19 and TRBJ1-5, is DGGITQSPKYLFRKEGQNVTLSCEQNLNHDAMYWYRQDPGQGLRLIYYSQIVNDFQKGDIAEGYSVSREKKESFPLTVTSAQKNPTAFYLCASSGTYQPQHFGDGTRLSIL.

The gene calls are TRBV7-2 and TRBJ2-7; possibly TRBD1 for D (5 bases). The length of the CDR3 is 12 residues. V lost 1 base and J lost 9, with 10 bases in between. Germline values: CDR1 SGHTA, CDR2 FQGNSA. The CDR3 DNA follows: TGTGCCAGCAGCTTAGACCATGGGGCGCAGTACTTC. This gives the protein CASSLDHGAQYF. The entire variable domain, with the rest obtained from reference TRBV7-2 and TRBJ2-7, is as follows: GAGVSQSPSNKVTEKGKDVELRCDPISGHTALYWYRQSLGQGLEFLIYFQGNSAPDKSGLPSDRFSAERTGGSVSTLTIQRTQQEDSAVYLCASSLDHGAQYFGPGTRLTVT.

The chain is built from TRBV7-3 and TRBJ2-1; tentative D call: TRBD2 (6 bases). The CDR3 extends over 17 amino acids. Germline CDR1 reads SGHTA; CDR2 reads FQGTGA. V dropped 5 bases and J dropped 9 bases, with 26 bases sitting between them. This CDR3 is CASSRGAVGRLKGEQFF. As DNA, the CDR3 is TGTGCCAGCAGCCGCGGGGCGGTCGGGAGATTAAAGGGTGAGCAGTTCTTC.

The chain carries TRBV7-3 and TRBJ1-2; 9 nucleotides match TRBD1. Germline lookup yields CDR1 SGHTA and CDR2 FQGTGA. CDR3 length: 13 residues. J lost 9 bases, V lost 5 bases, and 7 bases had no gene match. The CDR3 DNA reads TGTGCCAGCAGCACGATGGACAGGGGCAGCTACACCTTC. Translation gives CASSTMDRGSYTF.

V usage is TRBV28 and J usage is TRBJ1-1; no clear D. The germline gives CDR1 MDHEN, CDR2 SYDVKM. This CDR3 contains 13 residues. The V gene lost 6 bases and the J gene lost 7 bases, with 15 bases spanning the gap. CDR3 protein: CASSSPDRVEAFF. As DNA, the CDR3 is TGTGCCAGCAGCAGTCCGGACCGGGTTGAAGCTTTCTTT.

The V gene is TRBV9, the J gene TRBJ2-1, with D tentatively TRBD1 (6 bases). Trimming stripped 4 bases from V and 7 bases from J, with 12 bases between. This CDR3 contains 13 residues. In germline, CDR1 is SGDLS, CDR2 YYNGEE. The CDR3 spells CASSNLQGNEQFF. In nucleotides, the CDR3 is TGTGCCAGCAGCAACCTACAGGGAAATGAGCAGTTCTTC.

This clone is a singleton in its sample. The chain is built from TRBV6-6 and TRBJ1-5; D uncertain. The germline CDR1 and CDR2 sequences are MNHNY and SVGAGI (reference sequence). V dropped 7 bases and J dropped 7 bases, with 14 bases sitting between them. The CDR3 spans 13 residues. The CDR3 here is CASTRGSLQPQHF. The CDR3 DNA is TGTGCCAGCACGAGAGGGTCCCTACAGCCCCAGCATTTT.

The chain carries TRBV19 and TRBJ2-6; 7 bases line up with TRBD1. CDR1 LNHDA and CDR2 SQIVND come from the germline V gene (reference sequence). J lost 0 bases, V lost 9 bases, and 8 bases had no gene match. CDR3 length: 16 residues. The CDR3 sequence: CASGQVTGSGANVLTF. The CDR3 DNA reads TGTGCCAGCGGACAGGTCACGGGCTCTGGGGCCAACGTCCTGACTTTC.

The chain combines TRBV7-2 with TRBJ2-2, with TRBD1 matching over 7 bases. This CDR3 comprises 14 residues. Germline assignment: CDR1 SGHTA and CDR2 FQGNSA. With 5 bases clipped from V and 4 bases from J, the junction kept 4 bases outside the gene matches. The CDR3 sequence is CASSPPGGTGELFF. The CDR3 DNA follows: TGTGCCAGCAGCCCCCCAGGGGGCACCGGGGAGCTGTTTTTT.

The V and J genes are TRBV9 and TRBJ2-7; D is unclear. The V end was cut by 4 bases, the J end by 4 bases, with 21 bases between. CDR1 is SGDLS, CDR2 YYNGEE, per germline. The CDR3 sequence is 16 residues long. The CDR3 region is CASSPPPGDQDYEQYF. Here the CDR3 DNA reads TGTGCCAGCAGCCCCCCTCCCGGAGACCAAGATTACGAGCAGTACTTC.

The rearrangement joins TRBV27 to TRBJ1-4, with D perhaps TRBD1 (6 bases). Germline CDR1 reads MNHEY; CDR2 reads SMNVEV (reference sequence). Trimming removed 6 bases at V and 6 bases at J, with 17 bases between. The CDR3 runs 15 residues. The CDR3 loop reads CASSATGLIDEKLFF. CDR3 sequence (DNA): TGTGCCAGCAGCGCTACAGGGTTAATAGATGAAAAACTGTTTTTT.